This T cell receptor (beta chain) was sequenced in a study of T cell responses to AZD1222 COVID-19 vaccine. Libraries were prepared by immunoSEQ multiplex PCR; TCRdb keeps only in-frame clonotypes and omits some of them. Of around 130,000 clones listed, roughly 90% are singletons. This clonotype was sampled from an adult who received the AZD1222 COVID-19 vaccine. The sequences come from peripheral blood, collected 28 days after the second AZD1222 dose.

CDR3 residues: CAWSPGFGELFF. As DNA, the CDR3 is TGTGCCTGGAGCCCGGGGTTCGGGGAGCTGTTTTTT. The V gene is TRBV30, the J gene TRBJ2-2; tentative D call: TRBD2 (5 bases). The CDR3 is made up of 12 amino acids. The germline CDR1 and CDR2 sequences are GTSNPN and SVGIG (reference sequence). With 3 bases removed from V and 7 bases from J, the gap between germline ends came to 9 bases.